This T cell receptor beta chain was found in a study of blood T cell repertoires in COVID-19. As for the study in general: Researchers got acute and convalescent COVID-19 samples from the United States, Italy and Spain. Sample material is recorded as cDNA or gDNA derived from T cells, B-cell-depleted T cells, or PBMCs.

Recruited during active infection, patients (from Seattle) were subsequently followed longitudinally. Germline V gene sequence: CDR1 SGHAT, CDR2 FQNNGV. The CDR3 is 13 amino acids. With 7 bases removed from V and 4 bases from J, the gap between germline ends came to 11 bases. As handled by the study authors: From reference gene primer amplification, estimates of nucleated cell counts were derived. The assay was immunoSEQ multiplex PCR, and TCRdb's table has in-frame clones only and misses some. The V and J calls and clone size come from that table; D and trimming were worked out from the DNA. The sample holds approximately 500,000 clones; about 88% are singletons and the top ten take roughly 0.92%.

The rearrangement links TRBV11-2 to TRBJ2-1, with a weak D call TRBD2 (6 bases). Sample: peripheral blood. This TCR came from a man in his late teens or twenties with COVID-19, enrolled during active disease. The CDR3 region has the DNA TGTGCCAGCACAATACGGGGGTACAATGAGCAGTTCTTC. Protein: CASTIRGYNEQFF.